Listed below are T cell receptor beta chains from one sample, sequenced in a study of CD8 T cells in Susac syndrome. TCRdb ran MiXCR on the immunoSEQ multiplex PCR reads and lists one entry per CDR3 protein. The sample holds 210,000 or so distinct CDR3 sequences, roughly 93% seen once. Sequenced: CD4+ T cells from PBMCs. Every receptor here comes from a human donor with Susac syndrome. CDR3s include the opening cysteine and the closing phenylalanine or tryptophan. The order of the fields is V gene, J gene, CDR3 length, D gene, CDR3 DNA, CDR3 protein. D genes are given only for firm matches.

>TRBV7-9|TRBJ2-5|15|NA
TGTGCCAGCAGCATATACAGGGAGCGGAGGGAGACCCAGTACTTC
CASSIYRERRETQYF
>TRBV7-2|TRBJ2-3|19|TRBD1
TGTGCCAGCAGTCCCCGGCTGGGCGGACAGGGGGAGAGTCGTGTTACGCAGTATTTT
CASSPRLGGQGESRVTQYF
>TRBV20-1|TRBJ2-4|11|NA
TGCAGTGCTACTGCCGGGACCCTACGGAACTTC
CSATAGTLRNF
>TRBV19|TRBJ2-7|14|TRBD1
TGTGCCAGTATCGACCGGGACAGGGACTACGAGCAGTACTTC
CASIDRDRDYEQYF
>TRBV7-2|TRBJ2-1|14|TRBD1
TGTGCCAGCATCCCAGGGGGCCCCTACAATGAGCAGTTCTTC
CASIPGGPYNEQFF
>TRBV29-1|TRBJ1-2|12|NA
TGCAGCGTTGAACGGGGTGACTATGGCTACACCTTC
CSVERGDYGYTF
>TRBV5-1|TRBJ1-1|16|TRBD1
TGCGCCAGCAGCTTGGCCGGGACAGGGATCAGCACTGAAGCTTTCTTT
CASSLAGTGISTEAFF
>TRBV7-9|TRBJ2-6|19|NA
TGTGCCAGCAGCTCCGTAGCGGATTCCCGGGCGACTGGGGCCAACGTCCTGACTTTC
CASSSVADSRATGANVLTF
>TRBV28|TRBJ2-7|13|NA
TGTGCCAGCAGGGGTACAGAGTTCTACGAGCAGTACTTC
CASRGTEFYEQYF
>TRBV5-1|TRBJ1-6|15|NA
TGCGCCAGCAGAATACCCGGAGGAAAGGATTCACCCCTCCACTTT
CASRIPGGKDSPLHF